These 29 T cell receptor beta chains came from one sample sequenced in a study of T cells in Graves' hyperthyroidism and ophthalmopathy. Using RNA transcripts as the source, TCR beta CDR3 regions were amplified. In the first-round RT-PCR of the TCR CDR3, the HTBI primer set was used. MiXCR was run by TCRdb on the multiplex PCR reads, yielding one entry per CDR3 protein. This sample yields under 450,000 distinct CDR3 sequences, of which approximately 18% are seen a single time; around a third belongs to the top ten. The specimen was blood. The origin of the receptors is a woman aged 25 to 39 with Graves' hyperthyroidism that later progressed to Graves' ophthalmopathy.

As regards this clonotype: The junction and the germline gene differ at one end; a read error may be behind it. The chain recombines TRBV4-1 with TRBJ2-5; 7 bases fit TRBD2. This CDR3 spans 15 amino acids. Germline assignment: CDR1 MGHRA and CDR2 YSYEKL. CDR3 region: CASSQVWGGQETQYF. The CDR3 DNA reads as TGCGCCAGCAGTCAAGTGTGGGGGGGGCAAGAGACCCAGTACTTC.

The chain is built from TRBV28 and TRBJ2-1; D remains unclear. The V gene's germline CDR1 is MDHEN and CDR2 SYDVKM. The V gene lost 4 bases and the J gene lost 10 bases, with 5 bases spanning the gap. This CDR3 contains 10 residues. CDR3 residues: CASSSLEQFF. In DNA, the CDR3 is TGTGCCAGCAGTTCCCTGGAGCAGTTCTTC.

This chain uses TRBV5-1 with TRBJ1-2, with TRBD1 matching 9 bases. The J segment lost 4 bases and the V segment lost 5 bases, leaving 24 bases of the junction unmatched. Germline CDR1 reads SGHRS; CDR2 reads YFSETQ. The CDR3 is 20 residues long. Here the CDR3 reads CASSPLSLPLTGGGLYGYTF. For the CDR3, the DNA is TGCGCCAGCAGTCCCCTCTCCCTCCCGCTAACAGGGGGCGGACTCTATGGCTACACCTTC.

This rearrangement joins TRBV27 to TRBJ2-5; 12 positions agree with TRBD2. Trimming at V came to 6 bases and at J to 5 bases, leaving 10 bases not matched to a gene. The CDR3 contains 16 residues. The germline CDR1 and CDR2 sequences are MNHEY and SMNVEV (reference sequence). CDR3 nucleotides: TGTGCCAGCAGCCAAGCTAGCGGGAGGGGGGACGAGACCCAGTACTTC. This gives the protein CASSQASGRGDETQYF.

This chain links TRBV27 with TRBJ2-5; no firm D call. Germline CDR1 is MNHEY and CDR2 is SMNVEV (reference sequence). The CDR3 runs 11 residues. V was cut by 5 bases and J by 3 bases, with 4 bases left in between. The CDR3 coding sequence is TGTGCCAGCAGTGAAAAAGAGACCCAGTACTTC. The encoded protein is CASSEKETQYF.

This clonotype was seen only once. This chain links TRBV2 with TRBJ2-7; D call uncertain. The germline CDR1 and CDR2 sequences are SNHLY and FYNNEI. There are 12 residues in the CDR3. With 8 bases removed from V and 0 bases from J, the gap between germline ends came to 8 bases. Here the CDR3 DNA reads TGTGCCAGCCAAGGTAGCTCCTACGAGCAGTACGTC. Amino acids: CASQGSSYEQYV.

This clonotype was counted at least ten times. This CDR3 reads CASSLVSGRAADTQYF. CDR3 bases: TGTGCCAGCAGTTTGGTTAGCGGGAGGGCCGCAGATACGCAGTATTTT. V usage is TRBV28 and J usage is TRBJ2-3; 11 bases align to TRBD2. Trimming cost V 3 bases and J 4 bases; bases outside gene matches: 6. The germline CDR1 and CDR2 sequences are MDHEN and SYDVKM. The CDR3 totals 16 residues.

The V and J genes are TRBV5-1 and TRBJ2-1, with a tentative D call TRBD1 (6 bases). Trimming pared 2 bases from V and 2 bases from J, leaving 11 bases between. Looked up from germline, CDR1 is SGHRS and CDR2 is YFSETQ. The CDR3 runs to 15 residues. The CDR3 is CASSFGQGPYNEQFF. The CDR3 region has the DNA TGCGCCAGCAGCTTCGGGCAGGGGCCCTACAATGAGCAGTTCTTC. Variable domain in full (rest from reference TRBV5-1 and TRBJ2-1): KAGVTQTPRYLIKTRGQQVTLSCSPISGHRSVSWYQQTPGQGLQFLFEYFSETQRNKGNFPGRFSGRQFSNSRSEMNVSTLELGDSALYLCASSFGQGPYNEQFFGPGTRLTVL.

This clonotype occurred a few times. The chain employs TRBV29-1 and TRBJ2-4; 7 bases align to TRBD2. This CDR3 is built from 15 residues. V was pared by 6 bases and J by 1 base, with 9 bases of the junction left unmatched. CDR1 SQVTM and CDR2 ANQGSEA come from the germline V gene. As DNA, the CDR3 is TGCAGCGTCAACGTAGCGGGTTCCGCCAAAAACATTCAGTACTTC. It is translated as CSVNVAGSAKNIQYF.

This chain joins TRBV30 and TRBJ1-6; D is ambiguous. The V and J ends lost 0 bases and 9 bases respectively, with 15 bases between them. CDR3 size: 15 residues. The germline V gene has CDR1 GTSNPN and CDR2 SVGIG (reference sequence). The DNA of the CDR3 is TGTGCCTGGAGTGTATTAGAGAGAGGACTTTCACCCCTCCACTTT. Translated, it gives CAWSVLERGLSPLHF.

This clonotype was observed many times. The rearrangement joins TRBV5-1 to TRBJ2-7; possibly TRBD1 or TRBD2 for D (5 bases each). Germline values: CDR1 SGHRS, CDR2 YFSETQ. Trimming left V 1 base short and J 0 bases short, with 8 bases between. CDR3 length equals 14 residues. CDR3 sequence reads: CASSLRDPSYEQYF. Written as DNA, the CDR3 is TGCGCCAGCAGCTTGCGGGACCCCTCCTACGAGCAGTACTTC.

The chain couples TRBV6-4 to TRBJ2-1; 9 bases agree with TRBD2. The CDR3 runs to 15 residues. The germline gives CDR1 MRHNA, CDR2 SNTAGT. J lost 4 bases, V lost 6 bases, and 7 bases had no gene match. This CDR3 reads CASSPTSGSYNEQFF. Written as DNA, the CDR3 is TGTGCCAGCAGCCCGACTAGCGGCTCGTACAATGAGCAGTTCTTC.

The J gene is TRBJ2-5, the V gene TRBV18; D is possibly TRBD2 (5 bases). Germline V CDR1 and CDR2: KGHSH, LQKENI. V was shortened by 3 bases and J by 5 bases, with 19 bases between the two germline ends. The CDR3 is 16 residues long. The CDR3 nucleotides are TGTGCCAGCTCACCGATATCGGCAGGAGGCGGCGAGACCCAGTACTTC. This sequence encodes CASSPISAGGGETQYF.

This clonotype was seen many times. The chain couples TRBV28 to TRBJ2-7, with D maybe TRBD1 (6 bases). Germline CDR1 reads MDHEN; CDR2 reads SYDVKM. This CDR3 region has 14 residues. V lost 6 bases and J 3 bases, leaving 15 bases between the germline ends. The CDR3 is CASRPTGTFYEQYF. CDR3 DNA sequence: TGTGCCAGCAGACCTACAGGGACGTTCTACGAGCAGTACTTC. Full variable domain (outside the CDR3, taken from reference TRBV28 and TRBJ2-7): DVKVTQSSRYLVKRTGEKVFLECVQDMDHENMFWYRQDPGLGLRLIYFSYDVKMKEKGDIPEGYSVSREKKERFSLILESASTNQTSMYLCASRPTGTFYEQYFGPGTRLTVT.

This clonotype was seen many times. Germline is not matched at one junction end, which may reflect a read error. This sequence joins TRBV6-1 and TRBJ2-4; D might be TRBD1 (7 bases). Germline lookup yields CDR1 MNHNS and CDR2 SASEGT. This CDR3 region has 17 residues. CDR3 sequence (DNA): TGTGCCAGCAGCGAAGGTACAAGGAGGGACAGCCTAAACATTCAGTACTTC. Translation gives CASSEGTRRDSLNIQYF.

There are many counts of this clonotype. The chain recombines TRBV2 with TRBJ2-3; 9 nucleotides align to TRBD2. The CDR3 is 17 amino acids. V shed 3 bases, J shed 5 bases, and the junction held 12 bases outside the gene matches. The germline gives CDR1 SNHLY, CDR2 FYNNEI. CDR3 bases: TGTGCCAGCAGTGAGCCGGCTAGCGGGGCCATGGTAGATACGCAGTATTTT. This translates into CASSEPASGAMVDTQYF.

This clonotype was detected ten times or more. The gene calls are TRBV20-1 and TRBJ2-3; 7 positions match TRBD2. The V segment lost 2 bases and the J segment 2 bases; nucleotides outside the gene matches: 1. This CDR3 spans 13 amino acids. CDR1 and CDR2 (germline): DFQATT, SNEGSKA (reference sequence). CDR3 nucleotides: TGCAGTGCTAGACGGGGGGACACAGATACGCAGTATTTT. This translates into CSARRGDTDTQYF.

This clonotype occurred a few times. The DNA of the CDR3 is TGCGCCAGCAGCCAAGTGGCTAGCGGGACCAACAATGAGCAGTTCTTC. Its protein is CASSQVASGTNNEQFF. The chain has TRBV4-1 and TRBJ2-1; TRBD2 agrees at 9 bases. V gave up 1 base and J gave up 5 bases; unmatched junction bases: 6. The CDR3 length is 16 residues. Germline V gives CDR1 MGHRA, CDR2 YSYEKL.

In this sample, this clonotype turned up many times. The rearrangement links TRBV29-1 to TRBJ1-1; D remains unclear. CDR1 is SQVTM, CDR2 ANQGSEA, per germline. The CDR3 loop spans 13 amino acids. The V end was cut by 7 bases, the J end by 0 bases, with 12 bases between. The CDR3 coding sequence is TGCAGCGCTCTATATGACGTGAACACTGAAGCTTTCTTT. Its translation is CSALYDVNTEAFF. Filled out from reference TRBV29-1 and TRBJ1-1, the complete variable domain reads SAVISQKPSRDICQRGTSLTIQCQVDSQVTMMFWYRQQPGQSLTLIATANQGSEATYESGFVIDKFPISRPNLTFSTLTVSNMSPEDSSIYLCSALYDVNTEAFFGQGTRLTVV.

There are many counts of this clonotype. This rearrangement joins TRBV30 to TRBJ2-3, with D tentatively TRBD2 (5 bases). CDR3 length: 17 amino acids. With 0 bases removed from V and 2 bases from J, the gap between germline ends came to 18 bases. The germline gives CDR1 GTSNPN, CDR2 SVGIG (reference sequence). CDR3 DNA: TGTGCCTGGAGTGTGATCGTAGGAGGAGGATACACAGATACGCAGTATTTT. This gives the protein CAWSVIVGGGYTDTQYF. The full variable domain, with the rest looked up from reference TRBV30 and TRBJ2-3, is SQTIHQWPATLVQPVGSPLSLECTVEGTSNPNLYWYRQAAGRGLQLLFYSVGIGQISSEVPQNLSASRPQDRQFILSSKKLLLSDSGFYLCAWSVIVGGGYTDTQYFGPGTRLTVL.

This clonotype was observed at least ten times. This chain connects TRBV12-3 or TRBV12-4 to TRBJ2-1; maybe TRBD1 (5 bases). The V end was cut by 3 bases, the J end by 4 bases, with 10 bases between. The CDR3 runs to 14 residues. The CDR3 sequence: CASSFTGAYNEQFF. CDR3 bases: TGTGCCAGCAGTTTTACAGGCGCGTACAATGAGCAGTTCTTC.

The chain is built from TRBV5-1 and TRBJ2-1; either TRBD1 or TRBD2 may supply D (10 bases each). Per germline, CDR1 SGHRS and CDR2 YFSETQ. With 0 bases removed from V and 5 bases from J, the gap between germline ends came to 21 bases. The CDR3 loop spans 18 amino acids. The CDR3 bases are TGCGCCAGCAGCTTGGGACAGGGGGCTAGCGGGGGCAACAATGAGCAGTTCTTC. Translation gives CASSLGQGASGGNNEQFF. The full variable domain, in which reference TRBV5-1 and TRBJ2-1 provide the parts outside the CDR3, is KAGVTQTPRYLIKTRGQQVTLSCSPISGHRSVSWYQQTPGQGLQFLFEYFSETQRNKGNFPGRFSGRQFSNSRSEMNVSTLELGDSALYLCASSLGQGASGGNNEQFFGPGTRLTVL.

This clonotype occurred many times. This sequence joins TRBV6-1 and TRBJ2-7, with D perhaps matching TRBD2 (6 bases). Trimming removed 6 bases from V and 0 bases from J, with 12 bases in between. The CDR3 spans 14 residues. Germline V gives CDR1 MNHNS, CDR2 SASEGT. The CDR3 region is CASRYDGSSYEQYF. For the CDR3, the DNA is TGTGCCAGCAGGTACGACGGGAGCTCCTACGAGCAGTACTTC.

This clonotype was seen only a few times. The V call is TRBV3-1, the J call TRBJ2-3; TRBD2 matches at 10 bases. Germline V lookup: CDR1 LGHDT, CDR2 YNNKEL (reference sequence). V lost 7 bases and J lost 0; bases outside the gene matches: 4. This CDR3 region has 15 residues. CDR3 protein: CASKETSGSTDTQYF. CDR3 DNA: TGTGCCAGCAAGGAGACTAGCGGGAGCACAGATACGCAGTATTTT.

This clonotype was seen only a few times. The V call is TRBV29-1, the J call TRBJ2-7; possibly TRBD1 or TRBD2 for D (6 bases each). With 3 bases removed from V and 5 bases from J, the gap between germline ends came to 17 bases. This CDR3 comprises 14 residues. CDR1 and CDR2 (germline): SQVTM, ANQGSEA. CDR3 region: CSVDWGAGDNEQYF. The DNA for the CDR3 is TGCAGCGTTGATTGGGGGGCAGGGGACAACGAGCAGTACTTC.

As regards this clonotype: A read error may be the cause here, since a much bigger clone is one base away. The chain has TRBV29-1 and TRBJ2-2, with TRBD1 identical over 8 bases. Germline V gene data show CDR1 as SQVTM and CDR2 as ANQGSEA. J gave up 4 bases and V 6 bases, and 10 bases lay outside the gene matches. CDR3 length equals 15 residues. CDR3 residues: CSVGPFTGGTGELFF. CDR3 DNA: TGCAGCGTGGGCCCTTTCACAGGGGGCACCGGGGAGCTGTTTTTT.

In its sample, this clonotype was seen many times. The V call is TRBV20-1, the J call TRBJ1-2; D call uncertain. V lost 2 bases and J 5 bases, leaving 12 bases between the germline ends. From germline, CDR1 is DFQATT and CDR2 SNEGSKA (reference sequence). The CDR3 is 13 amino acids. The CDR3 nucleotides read TGCAGTGCTAGACCCGAGTCAATTTATGGCTACACCTTC. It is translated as CSARPESIYGYTF.

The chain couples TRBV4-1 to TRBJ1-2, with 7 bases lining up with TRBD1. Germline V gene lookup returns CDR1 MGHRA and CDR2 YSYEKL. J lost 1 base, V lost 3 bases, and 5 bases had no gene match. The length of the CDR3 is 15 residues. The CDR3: CASSHRDSFNYGYTF. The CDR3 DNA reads TGCGCCAGCAGCCACCGGGACAGCTTTAACTATGGCTACACCTTC.

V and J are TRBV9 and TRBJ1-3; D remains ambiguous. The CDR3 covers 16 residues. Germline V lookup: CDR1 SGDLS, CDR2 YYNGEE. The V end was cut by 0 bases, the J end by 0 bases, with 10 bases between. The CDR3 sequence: CASSVGQANSGNTIYF. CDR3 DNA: TGTGCCAGCAGCGTAGGGCAGGCCAACTCTGGAAACACCATATATTTT. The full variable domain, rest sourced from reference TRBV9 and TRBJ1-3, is DSGVTQTPKHLITATGQRVTLRCSPRSGDLSVYWYQQSLDQGLQFLIQYYNGEERAKGNILERFSAQQFPDLHSELNLSSLELGDSALYFCASSVGQANSGNTIYFGEGSWLTVV.